Presented here are 8 T cell receptor beta chains from one specimen sequenced in a study of cytomegalovirus exposure and HLA in healthy donors. PCR involved 60 Vbeta and 13 Jbeta primers. The assay was immunoSEQ multiplex PCR, and TCRdb's table has in-frame clones only and misses some. The repertoire has around 150,000 clones, 68% of them found once; the top ten carry 4.5%. The sample taken for sequencing was PBMCs. All receptors derive from a woman under 30 in good health and CMV-seropositive.

In DNA form, the CDR3 reads TGCGCCAGCAGCTTGCCAGACCCCCCGGGCTACCCAGGGAACACCATATATTTT. As protein: CASSLPDPPGYPGNTIYF. The J gene is TRBJ1-3, the V gene TRBV5-1, with D possibly TRBD1 on 5 matching bases. V was clipped by 1 base and J by 7 bases, with 24 bases between them. The CDR3 runs to 18 residues. Germline V gene data show CDR1 as SGHRS and CDR2 as YFSETQ.

The V and J genes are TRBV5-1 and TRBJ2-3, with D possibly TRBD2 on 5 matching bases. The V end was cut by 0 bases, the J end by 6 bases, with 17 bases between. The germline gives CDR1 SGHRS, CDR2 YFSETQ. CDR3 length: 16 amino acids. The CDR3 region has the DNA TGCGCCAGCAGCTTGGCCTGGGAGAGCCTACGCGATACGCAGTATTTT. It encodes CASSLAWESLRDTQYF.

CDR3 sequence: CAWTPGVGGQETQYF. CDR3 bases: TGTGCCTGGACCCCCGGGGTCGGTGGGCAAGAGACCCAGTACTTC. This chain joins TRBV30 and TRBJ2-5, with D possibly TRBD2 on 5 matching bases. Deletions cut 4 bases from V and 2 bases from J, with 17 bases between. CDR1 is GTSNPN, CDR2 SVGIG, per germline (reference sequence). The CDR3 is made up of 15 amino acids.

The V call is TRBV5-1, the J call TRBJ1-1, with TRBD1 matching 8 bases. Germline CDR1 and CDR2: SGHRS and YFSETQ. CDR3 length: 17 amino acids. The ends lost 3 bases at V and 5 bases at J; junction bases unmatched: 15. CDR3 coding DNA: TGCGCCAGCAGCTCTTCTGGACAGGGTCAGGTGTGGACTGAAGCTTTCTTT. It yields the protein CASSSSGQGQVWTEAFF.

Only a few counts were recorded for this clone. The rearrangement links TRBV28 to TRBJ2-1; the D gene is possibly TRBD1 (8 bases). The CDR3 consists of 16 residues. The germline CDR1 and CDR2 sequences are MDHEN and SYDVKM. V was trimmed by 2 bases and J by 5 bases, leaving 16 bases between them. In DNA form, the CDR3 reads TGTGCCAGCAGTTTAAGGGGGGGGACAGGTAACAATGAGCAGTTCTTC. It specifies CASSLRGGTGNNEQFF.

As DNA, the CDR3 is TGTGCCAGCAGCGCCCGCAGGGGGCTGATTCATGAAAAACTGTTTTTT. It codes for CASSARRGLIHEKLFF. The chain recombines TRBV5-4 with TRBJ1-4; 8 bases fit TRBD1. The CDR3 is 16 residues long. V gave up 4 bases and J gave up 6 bases; unmatched junction bases: 11. Germline-derived CDR1 and CDR2 are SGHNT and YYREEE (reference sequence).

The rearrangement links TRBV5-1 to TRBJ1-2; TRBD1 might be the D (6 bases). Trimming removed 0 bases at V and 5 bases at J, with 11 bases between. CDR3 size: 14 residues. Germline V gene lookup returns CDR1 SGHRS and CDR2 YFSETQ. The DNA of the CDR3 is TGCGCCAGCAGCTTGGGGACAGCCTGGTATGGCTACACCTTC. It encodes CASSLGTAWYGYTF.

The V call is TRBV6-4, the J call TRBJ1-1; no definite D call. The ends were cut back, 3 bases at V and 11 bases at J, with 16 bases in the middle. The germline V gene has CDR1 MRHNA and CDR2 SNTAGT. The CDR3 has 13 amino acids. For the CDR3, the DNA is TGTGCCAGCAGTGAAACGGGGAGGGCGGCGGCTTTCTTT. Amino acid sequence: CASSETGRAAAFF.